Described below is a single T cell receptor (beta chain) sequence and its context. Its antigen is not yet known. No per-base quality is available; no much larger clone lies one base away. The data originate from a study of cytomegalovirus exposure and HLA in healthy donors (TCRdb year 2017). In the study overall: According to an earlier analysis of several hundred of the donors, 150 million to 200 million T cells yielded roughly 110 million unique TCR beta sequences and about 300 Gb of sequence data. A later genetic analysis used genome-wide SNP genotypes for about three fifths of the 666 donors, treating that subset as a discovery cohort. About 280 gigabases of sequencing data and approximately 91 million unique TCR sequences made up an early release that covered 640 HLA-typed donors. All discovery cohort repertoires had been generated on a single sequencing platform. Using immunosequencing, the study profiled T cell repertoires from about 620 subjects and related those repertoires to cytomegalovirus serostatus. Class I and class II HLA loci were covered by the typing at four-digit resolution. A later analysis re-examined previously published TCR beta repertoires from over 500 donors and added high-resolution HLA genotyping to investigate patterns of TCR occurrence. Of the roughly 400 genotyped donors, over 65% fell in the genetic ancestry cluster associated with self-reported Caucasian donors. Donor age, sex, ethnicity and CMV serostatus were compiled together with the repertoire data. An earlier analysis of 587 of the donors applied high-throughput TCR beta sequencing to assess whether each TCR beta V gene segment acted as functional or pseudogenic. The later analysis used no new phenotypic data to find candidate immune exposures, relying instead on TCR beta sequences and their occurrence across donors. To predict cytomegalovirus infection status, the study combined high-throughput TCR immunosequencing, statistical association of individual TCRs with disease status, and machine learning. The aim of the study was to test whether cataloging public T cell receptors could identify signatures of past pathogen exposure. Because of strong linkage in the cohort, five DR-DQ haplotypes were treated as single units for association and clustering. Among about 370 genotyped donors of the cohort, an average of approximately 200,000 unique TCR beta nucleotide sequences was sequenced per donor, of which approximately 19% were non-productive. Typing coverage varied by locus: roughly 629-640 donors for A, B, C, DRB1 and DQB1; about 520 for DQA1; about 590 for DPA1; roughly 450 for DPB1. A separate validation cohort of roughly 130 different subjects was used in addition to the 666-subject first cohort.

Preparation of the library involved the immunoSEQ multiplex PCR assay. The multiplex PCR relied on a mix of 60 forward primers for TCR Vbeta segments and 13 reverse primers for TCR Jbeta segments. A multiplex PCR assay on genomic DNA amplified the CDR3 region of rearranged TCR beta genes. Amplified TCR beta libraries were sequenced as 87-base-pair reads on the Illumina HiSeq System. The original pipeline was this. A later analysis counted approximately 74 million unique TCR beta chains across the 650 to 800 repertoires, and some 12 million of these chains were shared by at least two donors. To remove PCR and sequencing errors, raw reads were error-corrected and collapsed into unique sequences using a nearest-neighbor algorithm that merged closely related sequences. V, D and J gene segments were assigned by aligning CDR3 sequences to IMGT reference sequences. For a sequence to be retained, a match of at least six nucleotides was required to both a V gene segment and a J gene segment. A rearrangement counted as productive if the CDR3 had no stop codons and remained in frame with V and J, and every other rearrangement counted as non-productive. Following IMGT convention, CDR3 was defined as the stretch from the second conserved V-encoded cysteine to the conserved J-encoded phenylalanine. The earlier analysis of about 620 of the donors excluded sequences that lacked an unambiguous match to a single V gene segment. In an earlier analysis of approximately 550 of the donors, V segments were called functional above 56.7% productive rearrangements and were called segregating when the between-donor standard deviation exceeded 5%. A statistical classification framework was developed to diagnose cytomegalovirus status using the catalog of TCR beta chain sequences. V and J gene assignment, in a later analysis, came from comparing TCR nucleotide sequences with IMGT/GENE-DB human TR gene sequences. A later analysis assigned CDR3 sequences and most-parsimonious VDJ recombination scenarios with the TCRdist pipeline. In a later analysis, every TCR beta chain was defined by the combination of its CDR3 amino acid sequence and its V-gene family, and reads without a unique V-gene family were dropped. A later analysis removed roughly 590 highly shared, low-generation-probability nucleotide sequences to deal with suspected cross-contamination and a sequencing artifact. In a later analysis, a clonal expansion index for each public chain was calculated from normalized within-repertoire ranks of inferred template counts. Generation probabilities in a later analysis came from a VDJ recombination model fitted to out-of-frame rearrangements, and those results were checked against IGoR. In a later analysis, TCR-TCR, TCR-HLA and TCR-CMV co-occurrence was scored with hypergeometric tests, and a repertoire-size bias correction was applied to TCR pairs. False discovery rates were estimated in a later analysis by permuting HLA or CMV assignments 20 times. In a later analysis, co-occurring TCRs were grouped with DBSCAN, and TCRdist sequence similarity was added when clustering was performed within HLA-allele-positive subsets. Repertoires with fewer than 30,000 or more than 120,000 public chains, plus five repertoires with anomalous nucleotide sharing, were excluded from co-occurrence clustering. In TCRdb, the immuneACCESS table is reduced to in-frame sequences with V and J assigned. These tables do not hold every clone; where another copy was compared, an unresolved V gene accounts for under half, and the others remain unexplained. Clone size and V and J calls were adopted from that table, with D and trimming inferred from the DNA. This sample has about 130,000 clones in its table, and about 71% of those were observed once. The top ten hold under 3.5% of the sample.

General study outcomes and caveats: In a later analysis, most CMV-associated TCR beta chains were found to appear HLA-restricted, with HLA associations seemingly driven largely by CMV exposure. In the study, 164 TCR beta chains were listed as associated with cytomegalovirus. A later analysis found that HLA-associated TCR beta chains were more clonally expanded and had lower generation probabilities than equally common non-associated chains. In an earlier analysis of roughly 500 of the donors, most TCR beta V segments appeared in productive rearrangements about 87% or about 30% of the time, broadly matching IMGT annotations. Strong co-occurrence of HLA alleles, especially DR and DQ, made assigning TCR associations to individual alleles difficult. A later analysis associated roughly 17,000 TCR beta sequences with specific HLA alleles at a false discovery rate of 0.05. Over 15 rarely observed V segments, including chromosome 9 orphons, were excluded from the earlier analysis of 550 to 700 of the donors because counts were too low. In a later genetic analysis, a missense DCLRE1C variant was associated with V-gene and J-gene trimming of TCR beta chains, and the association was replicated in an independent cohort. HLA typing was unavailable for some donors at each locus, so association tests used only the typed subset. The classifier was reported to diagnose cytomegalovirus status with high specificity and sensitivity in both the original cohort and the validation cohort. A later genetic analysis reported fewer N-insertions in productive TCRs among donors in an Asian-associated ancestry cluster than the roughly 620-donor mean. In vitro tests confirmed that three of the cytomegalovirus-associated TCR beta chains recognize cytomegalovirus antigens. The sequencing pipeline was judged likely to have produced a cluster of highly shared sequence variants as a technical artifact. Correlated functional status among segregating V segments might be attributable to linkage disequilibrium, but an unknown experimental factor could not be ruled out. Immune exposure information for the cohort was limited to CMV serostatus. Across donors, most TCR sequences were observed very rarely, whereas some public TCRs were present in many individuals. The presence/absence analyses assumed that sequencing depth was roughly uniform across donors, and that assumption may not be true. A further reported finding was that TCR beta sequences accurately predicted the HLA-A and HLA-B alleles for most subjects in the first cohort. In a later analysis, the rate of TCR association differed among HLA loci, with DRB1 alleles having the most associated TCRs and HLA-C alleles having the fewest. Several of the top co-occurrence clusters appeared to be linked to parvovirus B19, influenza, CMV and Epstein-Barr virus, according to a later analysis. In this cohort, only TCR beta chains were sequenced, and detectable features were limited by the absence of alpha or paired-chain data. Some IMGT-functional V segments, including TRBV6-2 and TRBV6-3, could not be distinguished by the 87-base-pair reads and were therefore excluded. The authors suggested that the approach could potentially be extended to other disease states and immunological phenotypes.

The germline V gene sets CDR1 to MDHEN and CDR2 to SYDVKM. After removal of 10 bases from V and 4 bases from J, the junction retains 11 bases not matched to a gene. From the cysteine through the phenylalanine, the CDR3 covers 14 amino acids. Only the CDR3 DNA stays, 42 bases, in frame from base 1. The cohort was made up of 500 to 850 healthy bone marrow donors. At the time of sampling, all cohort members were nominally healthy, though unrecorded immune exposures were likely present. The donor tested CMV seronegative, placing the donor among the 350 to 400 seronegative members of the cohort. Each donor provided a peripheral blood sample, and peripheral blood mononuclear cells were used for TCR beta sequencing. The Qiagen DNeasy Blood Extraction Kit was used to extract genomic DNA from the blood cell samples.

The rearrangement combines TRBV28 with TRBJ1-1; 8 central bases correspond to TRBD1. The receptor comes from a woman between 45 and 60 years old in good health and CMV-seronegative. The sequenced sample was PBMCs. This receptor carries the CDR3 CAIGNPDRGTEAFF. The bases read TGTGCCATCGGCAACCCAGACAGGGGCACTGAAGCTTTCTTT. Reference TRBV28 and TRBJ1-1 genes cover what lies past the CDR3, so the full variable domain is DVKVTQSSRYLVKRTGEKVFLECVQDMDHENMFWYRQDPGLGLRLIYFSYDVKMKEKGDIPEGYSVSREKKERFSLILESASTNQTSMYLCAIGNPDRGTEAFFGQGTRLTVV.